A selection of T cell receptor beta chains follows, all from one sample in a study of T cell responses to AZD1222 COVID-19 vaccine. Data came from immunoSEQ multiplex PCR; TCRdb stores just in-frame clones and leaves some out. The sample has about 88,000 clones, roughly nine tenths seen once. The sample in question was peripheral blood, obtained 28 days after the second AZD1222 dose. The receptors were gathered from an adult who received the AZD1222 COVID-19 vaccine. Each CDR3 is given with its conserved first and last residue. Fields, in order: V gene, D gene, J gene, CDR3 protein. A D gene is named only where the DNA matches it firmly.

TRBV27	.	TRBJ2-3	CASRPWAGDTQYF
TRBV6-5	.	TRBJ1-2	CASSSRGDGYYGYTF
TRBV27	.	TRBJ2-3	CASRGGASTDTQYF
TRBV19	.	TRBJ2-5	CASSMGIQETQYF
TRBV2	TRBD1	TRBJ1-1	CASRPGTGDAFF
TRBV6-1	.	TRBJ1-2	CASSDYRSPTAGGYTF
TRBV7-2	.	TRBJ1-1	CASSLISGLNTEAFF
TRBV5-4	.	TRBJ2-7	CASSLGDDPHEQYF
TRBV5-1	TRBD1	TRBJ2-2	CASSPGTGGVRELFF
TRBV7-9	TRBD1	TRBJ1-6	CASSSWGQRNSPLHF